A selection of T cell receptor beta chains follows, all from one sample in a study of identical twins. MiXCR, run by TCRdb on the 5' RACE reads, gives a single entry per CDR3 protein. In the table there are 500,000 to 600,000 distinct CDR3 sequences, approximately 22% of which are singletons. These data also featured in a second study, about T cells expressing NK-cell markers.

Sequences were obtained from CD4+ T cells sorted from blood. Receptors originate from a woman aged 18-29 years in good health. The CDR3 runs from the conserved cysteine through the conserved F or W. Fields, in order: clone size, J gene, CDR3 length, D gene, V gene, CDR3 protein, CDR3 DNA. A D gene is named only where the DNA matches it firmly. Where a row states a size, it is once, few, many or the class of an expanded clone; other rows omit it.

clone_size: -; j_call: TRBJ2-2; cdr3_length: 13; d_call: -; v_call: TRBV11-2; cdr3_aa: CASNGRNAGELFF; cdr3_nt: TGTGCCAGCAACGGTCGTAATGCCGGGGAGCTGTTTTTT
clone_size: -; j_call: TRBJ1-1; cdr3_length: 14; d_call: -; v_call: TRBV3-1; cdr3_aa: CASSLRVLNTEAFF; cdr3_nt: TGTGCCAGCAGCCTAAGGGTGTTGAACACTGAAGCTTTCTTT
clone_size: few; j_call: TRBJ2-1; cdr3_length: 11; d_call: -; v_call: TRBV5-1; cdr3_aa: CASFDNYEQFF; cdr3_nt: TGCGCCAGCTTCGACAACTATGAGCAGTTCTTC
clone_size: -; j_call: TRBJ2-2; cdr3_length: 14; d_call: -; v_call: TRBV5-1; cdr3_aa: CASRLLGTTGELFF; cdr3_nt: TGCGCCAGCAGGTTATTGGGGACCACCGGGGAGCTGTTTTTT
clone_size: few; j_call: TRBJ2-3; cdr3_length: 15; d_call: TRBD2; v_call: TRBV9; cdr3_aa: CASSVGGRAIDTQYF; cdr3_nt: TGTGCCAGCAGCGTAGGCGGGAGGGCGATTGATACGCAGTATTTT
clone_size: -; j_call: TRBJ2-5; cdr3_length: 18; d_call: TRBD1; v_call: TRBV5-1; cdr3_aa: CASRQRPEQGAAEETQYF; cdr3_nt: TGCGCCAGCAGACAGAGACCGGAACAGGGGGCCGCGGAGGAGACCCAGTACTTC
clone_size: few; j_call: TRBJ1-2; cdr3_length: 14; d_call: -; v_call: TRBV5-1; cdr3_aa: CASSSHREGYGYTF; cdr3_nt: TGCGCCAGCAGCTCGCATCGAGAGGGGTATGGCTACACCTTC
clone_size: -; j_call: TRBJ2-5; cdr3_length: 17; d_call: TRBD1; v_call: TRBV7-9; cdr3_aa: CASSLAYTRQGRETQYF; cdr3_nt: TGTGCCAGCAGCTTAGCCTATACTAGACAGGGTCGGGAGACCCAGTACTTC
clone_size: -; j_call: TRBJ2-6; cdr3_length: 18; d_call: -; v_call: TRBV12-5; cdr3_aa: CASGLVMGGGTGANVLTF; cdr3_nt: TGTGCTAGTGGTTTGGTAATGGGCGGCGGGACTGGGGCCAACGTCCTGACTTTC
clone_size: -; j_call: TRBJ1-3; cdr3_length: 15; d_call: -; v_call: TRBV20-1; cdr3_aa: CSARLTGGSGNTIYF; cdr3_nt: TGCAGTGCTAGGCTTACGGGTGGGTCTGGAAACACCATATATTTT
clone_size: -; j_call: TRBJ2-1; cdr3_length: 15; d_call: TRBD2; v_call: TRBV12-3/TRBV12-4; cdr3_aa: CASSVLAGVGGEQFF; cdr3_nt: TGTGCCAGCAGTGTCCTAGCGGGAGTGGGTGGTGAGCAGTTCTTC
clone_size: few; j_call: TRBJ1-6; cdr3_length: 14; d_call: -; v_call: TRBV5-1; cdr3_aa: CASSLQGNNSPLHF; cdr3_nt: TGCGCCAGCAGCTTACAAGGGAATAATTCACCCCTCCACTTT
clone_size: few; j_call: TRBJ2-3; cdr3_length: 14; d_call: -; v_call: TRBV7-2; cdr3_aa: CASSLLPITDTQYF; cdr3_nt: TGTGCCAGCAGCTTATTACCCATCACAGATACGCAGTATTTT
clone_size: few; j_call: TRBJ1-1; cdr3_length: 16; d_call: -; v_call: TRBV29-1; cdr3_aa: CSVGFSMKAGDREAFF; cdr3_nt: TGCAGCGTTGGGTTCTCTATGAAGGCGGGTGACCGTGAAGCTTTCTTT
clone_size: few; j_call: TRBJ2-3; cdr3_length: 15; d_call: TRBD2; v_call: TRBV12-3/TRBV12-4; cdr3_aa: CASSGVAGVTDTQYF; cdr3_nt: TGTGCCAGCAGTGGGGTAGCGGGGGTTACAGATACGCAGTATTTT
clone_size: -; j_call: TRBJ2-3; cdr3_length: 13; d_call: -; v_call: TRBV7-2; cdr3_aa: CASSLEFSDTQYF; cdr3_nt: TGTGCCAGCAGCCTGGAGTTCTCAGATACGCAGTATTTT
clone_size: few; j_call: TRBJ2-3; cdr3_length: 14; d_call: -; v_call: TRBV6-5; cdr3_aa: CASSYAEPTDTQYF; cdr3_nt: TGTGCCAGCAGTTACGCGGAGCCCACAGATACGCAGTATTTT
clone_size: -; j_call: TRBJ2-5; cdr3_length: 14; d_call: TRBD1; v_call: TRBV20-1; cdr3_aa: CSANPTGGAETQYF; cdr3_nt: TGCAGTGCAAACCCGACAGGGGGGGCGGAGACCCAGTACTTC
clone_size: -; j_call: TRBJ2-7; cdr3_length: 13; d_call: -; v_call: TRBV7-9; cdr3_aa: CASTLQLPYEQYF; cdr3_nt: TGTGCCAGCACCCTTCAGCTACCCTACGAGCAGTACTTC